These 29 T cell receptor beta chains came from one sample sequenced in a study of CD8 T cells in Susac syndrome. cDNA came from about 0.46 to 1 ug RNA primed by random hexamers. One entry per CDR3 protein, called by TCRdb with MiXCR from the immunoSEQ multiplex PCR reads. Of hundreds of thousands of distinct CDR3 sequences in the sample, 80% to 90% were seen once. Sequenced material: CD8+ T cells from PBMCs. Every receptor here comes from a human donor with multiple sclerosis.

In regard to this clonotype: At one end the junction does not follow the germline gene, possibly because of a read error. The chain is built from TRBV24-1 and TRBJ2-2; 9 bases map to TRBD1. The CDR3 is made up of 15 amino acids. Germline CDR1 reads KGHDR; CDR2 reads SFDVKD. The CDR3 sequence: CATSDPTGGGGELFF. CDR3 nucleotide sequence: TGTGCCACAAGTGACCCCACAGGGGGCGGCGGGGAGCTGTTTTTT.

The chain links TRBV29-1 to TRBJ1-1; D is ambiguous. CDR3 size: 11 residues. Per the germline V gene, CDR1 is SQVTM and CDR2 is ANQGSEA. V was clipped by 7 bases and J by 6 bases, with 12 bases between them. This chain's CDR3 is CSATLEAEAFF. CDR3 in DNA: TGCAGCGCCACCCTGGAGGCTGAAGCTTTCTTT.

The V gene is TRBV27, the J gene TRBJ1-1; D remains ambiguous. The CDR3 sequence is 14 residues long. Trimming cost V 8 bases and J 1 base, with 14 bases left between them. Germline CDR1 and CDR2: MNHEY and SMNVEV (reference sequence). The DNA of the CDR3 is TGTGCCAGCCTGCTCCCGGGCCCGAACACTGAAGCTTTCTTT. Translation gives CASLLPGPNTEAFF.

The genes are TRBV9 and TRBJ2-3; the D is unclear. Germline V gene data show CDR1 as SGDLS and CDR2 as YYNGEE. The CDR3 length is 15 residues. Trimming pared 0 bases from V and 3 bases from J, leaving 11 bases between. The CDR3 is CASSVADTRTDTQYF. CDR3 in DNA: TGTGCCAGCAGCGTAGCAGACACCCGGACAGATACGCAGTATTTT.

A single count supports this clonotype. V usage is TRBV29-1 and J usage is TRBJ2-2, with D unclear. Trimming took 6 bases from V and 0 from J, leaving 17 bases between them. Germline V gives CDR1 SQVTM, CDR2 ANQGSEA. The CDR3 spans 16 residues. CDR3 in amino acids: CSVPTGFGSNTGELFF. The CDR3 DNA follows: TGCAGCGTCCCTACCGGGTTTGGTTCGAACACCGGGGAGCTGTTTTTT.

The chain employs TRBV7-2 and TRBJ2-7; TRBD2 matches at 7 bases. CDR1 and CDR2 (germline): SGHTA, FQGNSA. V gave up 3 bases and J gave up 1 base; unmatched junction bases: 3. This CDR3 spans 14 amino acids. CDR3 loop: CASSFLRESYEQYF. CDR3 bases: TGTGCCAGCAGCTTTTTGCGGGAGTCCTACGAGCAGTACTTC.

The CDR3 region is CATSRRQFDEQYF. The CDR3 DNA is TGTGCCACCAGTCGCCGCCAATTCGACGAGCAGTACTTC. V and J are TRBV15 and TRBJ2-7, with D unresolved. The CDR3 totals 13 residues. Per the germline V gene, CDR1 is LNHNV and CDR2 is YYDKDF (reference sequence). The V and J ends lost 6 bases and 5 bases respectively, with 14 bases between them.

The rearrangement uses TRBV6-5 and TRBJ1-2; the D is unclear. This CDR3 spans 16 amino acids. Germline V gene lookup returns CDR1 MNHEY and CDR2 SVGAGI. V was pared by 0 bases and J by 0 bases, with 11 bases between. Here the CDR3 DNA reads TGTGCCAGCAGTTACTCGACTGGAGAAACTAACTATGGCTACACCTTC. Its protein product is CASSYSTGETNYGYTF.

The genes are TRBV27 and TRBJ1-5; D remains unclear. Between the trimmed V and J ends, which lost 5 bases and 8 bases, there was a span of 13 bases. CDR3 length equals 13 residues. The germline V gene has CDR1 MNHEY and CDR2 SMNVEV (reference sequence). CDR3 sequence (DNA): TGTGCCAGCAGTACCCGGACGAACGAGCCCCAGCATTTT. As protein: CASSTRTNEPQHF.

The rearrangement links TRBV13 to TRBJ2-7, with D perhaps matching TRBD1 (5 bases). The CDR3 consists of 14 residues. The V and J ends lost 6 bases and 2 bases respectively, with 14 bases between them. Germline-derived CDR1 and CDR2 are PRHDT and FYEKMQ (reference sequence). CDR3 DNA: TGTGCCAGCAGTCCAAACAGGTGGACCTACGAGCAGTACTTC. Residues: CASSPNRWTYEQYF.

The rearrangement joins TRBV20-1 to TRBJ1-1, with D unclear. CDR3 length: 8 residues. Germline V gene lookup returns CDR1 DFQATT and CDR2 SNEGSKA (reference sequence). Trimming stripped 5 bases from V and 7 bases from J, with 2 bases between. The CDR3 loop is CSAFEAFF. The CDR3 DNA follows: TGCAGTGCTTTTGAAGCTTTCTTT.

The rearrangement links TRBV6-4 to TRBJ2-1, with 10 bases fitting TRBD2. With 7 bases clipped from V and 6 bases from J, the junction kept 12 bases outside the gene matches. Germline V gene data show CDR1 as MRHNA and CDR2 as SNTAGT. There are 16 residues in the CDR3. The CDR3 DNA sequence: TGTGCCAGCACAGAAGTTTCTAGCGGGAGTGCCAATGAGCAGTTCTTC. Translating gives CASTEVSSGSANEQFF.

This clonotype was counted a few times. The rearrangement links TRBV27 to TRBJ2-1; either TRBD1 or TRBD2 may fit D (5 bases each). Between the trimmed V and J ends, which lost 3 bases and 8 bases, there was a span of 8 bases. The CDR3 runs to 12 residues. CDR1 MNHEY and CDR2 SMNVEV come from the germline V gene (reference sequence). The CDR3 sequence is CASSLRGDEQFF. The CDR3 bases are TGTGCCAGCAGTTTGAGGGGAGATGAGCAGTTCTTC.

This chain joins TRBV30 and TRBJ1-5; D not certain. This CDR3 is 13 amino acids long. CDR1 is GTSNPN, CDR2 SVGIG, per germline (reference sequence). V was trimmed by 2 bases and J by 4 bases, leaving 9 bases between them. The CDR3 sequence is CAWSPDGNQPQHF. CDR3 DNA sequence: TGTGCCTGGAGTCCAGATGGTAATCAGCCCCAGCATTTT.

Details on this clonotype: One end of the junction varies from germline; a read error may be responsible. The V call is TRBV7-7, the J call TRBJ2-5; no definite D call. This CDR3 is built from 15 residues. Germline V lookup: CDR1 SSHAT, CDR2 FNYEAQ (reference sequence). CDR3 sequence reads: CASSLEDRYQETQYF. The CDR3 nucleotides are TGTGCTAGCAGCTTAGAGGACCGGTACCAAGAGACCCAGTACTTC.

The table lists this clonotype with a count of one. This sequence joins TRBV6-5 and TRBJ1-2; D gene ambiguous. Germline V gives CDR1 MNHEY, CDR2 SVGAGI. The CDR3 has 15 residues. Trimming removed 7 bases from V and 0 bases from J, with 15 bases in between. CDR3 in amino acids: CASKQTPLTNYGYTF. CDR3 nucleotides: TGTGCCAGCAAGCAGACGCCTCTGACTAACTATGGCTACACCTTC.

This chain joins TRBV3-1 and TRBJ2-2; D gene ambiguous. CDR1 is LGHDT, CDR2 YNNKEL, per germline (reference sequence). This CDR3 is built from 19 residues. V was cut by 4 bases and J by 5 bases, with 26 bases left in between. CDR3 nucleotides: TGTGCCAGCAGCCCCTCGTACGCGAATATTAGTGGGTGGACCGGGGAGCTGTTTTTT. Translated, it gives CASSPSYANISGWTGELFF.

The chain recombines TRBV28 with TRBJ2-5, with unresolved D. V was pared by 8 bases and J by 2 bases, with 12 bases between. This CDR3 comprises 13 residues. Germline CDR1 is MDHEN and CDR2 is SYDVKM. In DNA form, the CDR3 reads TGTGCCAGCGGGCAATCACTTCAAGAGACCCAGTACTTC. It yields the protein CASGQSLQETQYF.

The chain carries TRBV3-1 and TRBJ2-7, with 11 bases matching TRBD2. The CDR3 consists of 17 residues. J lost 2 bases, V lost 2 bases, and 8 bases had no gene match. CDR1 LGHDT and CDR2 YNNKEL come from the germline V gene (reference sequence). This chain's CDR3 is CASSQSPLAGGAYEQYF. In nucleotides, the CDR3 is TGTGCCAGCAGCCAATCCCCTCTAGCGGGAGGCGCCTACGAGCAGTACTTC.

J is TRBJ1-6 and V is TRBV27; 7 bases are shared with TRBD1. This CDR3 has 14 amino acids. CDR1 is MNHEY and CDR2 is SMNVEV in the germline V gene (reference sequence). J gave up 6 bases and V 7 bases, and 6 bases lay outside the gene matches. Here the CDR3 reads CASTTTGSNSPLHF. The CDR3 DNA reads TGTGCCAGCACCACGACAGGGAGTAATTCACCCCTCCACTTT.

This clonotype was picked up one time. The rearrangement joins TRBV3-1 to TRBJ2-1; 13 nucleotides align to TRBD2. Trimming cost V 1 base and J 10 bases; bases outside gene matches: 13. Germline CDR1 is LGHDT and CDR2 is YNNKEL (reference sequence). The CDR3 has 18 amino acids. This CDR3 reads CASSQALDGTSGINEQFF. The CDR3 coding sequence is TGTGCCAGCAGCCAAGCTCTAGATGGGACTAGCGGGATTAACGAGCAGTTCTTC.

The CDR3 is CASSSFSIGRVNNEQFF. The CDR3 coding sequence is TGTGCCAGCTCGTCGTTCAGTATTGGACGTGTAAACAATGAGCAGTTCTTC. V gene TRBV18 combines with J gene TRBJ2-1; D is uncertain. The V end was cut by 6 bases, the J end by 5 bases, with 23 bases between. The CDR3 is 17 amino acids. Germline loops: CDR1 KGHSH, CDR2 LQKENI.

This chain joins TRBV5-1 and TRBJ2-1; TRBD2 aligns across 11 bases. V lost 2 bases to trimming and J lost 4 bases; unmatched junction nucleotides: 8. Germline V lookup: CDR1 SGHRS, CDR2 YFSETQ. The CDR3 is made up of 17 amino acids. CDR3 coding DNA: TGCGCCAGCAGCTTAGGTAGCGGGAGGGACTTATACAATGAGCAGTTCTTC. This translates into CASSLGSGRDLYNEQFF.

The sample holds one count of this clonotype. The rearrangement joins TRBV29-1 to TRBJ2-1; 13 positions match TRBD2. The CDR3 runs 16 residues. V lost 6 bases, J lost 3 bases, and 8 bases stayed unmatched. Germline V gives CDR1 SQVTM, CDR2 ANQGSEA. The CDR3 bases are TGCAGCGTCCGGAGACTAGCGGGAGGAGTCTACAATGAGCAGTTCTTC. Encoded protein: CSVRRLAGGVYNEQFF.

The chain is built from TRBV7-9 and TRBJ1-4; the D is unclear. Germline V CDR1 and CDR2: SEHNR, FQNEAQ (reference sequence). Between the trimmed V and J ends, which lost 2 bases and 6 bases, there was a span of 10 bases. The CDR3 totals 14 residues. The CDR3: CASSLKTNDEKLFF. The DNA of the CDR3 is TGTGCCAGCAGCTTAAAGACAAACGATGAAAAACTGTTTTTT.

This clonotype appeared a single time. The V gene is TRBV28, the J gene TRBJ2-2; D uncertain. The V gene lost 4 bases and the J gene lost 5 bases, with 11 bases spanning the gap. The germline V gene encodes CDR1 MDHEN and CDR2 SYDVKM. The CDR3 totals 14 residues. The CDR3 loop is CASSSHQTTGELFF. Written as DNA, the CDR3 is TGTGCCAGCAGTTCCCACCAGACAACCGGGGAGCTGTTTTTT. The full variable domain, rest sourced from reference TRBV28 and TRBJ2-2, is DVKVTQSSRYLVKRTGEKVFLECVQDMDHENMFWYRQDPGLGLRLIYFSYDVKMKEKGDIPEGYSVSREKKERFSLILESASTNQTSMYLCASSSHQTTGELFFGEGSRLTVL.

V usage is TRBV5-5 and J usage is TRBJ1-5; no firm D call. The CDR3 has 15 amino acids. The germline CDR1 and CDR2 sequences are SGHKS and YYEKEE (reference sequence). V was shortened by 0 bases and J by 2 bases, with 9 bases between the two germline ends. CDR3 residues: CASSLVAGGNQPQHF. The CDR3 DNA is TGTGCCAGCAGCTTGGTCGCGGGCGGCAATCAGCCCCAGCATTTT.

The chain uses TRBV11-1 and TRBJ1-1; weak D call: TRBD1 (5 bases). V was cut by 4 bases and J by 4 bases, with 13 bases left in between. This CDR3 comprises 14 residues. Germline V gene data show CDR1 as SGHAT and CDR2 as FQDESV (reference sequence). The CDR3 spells CASSWAGVPTEAFF. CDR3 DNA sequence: TGTGCCAGCAGCTGGGCGGGGGTCCCCACTGAAGCTTTCTTT. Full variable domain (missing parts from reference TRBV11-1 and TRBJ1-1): EAEVAQSPRYKITEKSQAVAFWCDPISGHATLYWYRQILGQGPELLVQFQDESVVDDSQLPKDRFSAERLKGVDSTLKIQPAELGDSAMYLCASSWAGVPTEAFFGQGTRLTVV.

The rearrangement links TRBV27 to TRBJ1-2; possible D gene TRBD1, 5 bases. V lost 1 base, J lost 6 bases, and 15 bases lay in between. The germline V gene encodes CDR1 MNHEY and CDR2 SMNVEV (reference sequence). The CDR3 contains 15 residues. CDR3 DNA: TGTGCCAGCAGTTTATATTTCGATTGGGGGGATGGCTACACCTTC. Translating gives CASSLYFDWGDGYTF.